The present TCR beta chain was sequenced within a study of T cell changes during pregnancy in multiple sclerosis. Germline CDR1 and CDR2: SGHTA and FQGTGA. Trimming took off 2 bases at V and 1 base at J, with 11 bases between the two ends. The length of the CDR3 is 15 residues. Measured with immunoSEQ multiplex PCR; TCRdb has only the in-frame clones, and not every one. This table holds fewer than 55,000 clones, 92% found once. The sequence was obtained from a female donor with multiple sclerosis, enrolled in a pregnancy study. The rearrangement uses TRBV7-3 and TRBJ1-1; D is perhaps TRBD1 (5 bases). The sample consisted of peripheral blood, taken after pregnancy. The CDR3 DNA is TGTGCCAGCAGCTTATTCGGGGGAGCGAACACTGAAGCTTTCTTT. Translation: CASSLFGGANTEAFF.